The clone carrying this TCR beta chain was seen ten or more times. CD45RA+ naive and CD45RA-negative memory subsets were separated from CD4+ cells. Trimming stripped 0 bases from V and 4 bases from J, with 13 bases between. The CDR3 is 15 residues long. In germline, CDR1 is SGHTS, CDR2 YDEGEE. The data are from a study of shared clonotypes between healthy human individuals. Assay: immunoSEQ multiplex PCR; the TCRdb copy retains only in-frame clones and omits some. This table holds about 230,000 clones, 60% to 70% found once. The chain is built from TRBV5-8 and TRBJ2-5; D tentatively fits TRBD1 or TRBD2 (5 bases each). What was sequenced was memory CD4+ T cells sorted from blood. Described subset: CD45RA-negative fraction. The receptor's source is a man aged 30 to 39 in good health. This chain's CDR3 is CASSLGTTGRETQYF. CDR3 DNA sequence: TGTGCCAGCAGCTTGGGGACCACGGGGCGAGAGACCCAGTACTTC.